The clone carrying this T cell receptor beta chain was found many times. From around 440 ng of RNA, a library with molecular barcoded alpha/delta and beta/gamma adaptors was made. TCRdb reanalysed the reads using MiXCR and keeps one entry per CDR3 protein. Of 45,000 to 55,000 distinct CDR3 sequences in the sample, roughly 19% were seen once. This entry comes from a study of read filtering for tumor transcriptome and immune sequencing. Study-wide context: R-ISS stage counts were 8 or 9 for I, 15 to 20 for II, six or seven for III. Transcriptome libraries were built from DNase-treated RNA.

The V segment lost 3 bases and the J segment 3 bases; nucleotides outside the gene matches: 1. Per the germline V gene, CDR1 is SGHRS and CDR2 is YFSETQ. The CDR3 extends over 13 amino acids. This TCR was recovered from a donor at least 40 years old with multiple myeloma. The chain joins TRBV5-1 to TRBJ2-7; 9 bases match TRBD1. The sequenced sample was a population of CD138-negative cells sorted from bone marrow. This CDR3 reads CASSSTGGYEQYF. CDR3 DNA: TGCGCCAGCAGCTCGACAGGGGGCTACGAGCAGTACTTC.